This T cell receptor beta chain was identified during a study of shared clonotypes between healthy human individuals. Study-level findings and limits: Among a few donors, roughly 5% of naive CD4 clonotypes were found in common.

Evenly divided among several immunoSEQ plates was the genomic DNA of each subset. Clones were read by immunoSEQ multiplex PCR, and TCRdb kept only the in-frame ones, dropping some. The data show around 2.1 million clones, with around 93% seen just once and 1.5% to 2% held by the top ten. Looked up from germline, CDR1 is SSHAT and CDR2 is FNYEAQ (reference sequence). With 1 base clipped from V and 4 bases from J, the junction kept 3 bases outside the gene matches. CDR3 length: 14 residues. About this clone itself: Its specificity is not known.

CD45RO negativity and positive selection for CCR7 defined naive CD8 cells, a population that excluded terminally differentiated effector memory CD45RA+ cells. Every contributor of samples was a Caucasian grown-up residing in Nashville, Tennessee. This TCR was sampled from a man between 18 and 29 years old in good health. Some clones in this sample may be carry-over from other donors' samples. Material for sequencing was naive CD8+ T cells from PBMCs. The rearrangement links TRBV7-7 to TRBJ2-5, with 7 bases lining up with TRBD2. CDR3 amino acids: CASSLGLAAETQYF. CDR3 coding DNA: TGTGCCAGCAGCTTAGGGCTAGCGGCAGAGACCCAGTACTTC.